This record concerns one TCR beta chain sequence. Trimming took 2 bases from V and 4 from J, leaving 12 bases between them. In germline, CDR1 is MNHEY, CDR2 SVGEGT. This CDR3 comprises 15 residues. These data are taken from a study of blood T cell repertoires in COVID-19. Here immunoSEQ multiplex PCR was the method, and the copy in TCRdb shows in-frame clones only, minus some. The sample includes roughly 100,000 clones, roughly 80% of them seen just once. This sequence joins TRBV6-2 or TRBV6-3 and TRBJ1-5; tentative D call: TRBD1 (6 bases). The sequencing sample was made of peripheral blood. This TCR derives from a woman aged 70-85 years with acute or convalescent COVID-19. CDR3 protein: CASSYPGASNQPQHF. The CDR3 DNA is TGTGCCAGCAGTTACCCAGGGGCGAGTAATCAGCCCCAGCATTTT.